Listed below are T cell receptor beta chains from one sample, sequenced in a study of PD-L1 blockade in urothelial cancer. Only in-frame clones appear in the TCRdb table, and some are missing; sequencing was by immunoSEQ multiplex PCR. Of about 45,000 clones listed, approximately 90% are singletons. Specimen: PBMCs, collected around atezolizumab (anti-PD-L1) treatment. Receptors were obtained from a donor aged 40 or older with urothelial cancer. Both conserved end residues are part of each CDR3. D genes are given only for firm matches. Some rows have no size entry. The others give once, few or many, or a class for an expanded clone.

j_call: TRBJ2-7
d_call: TRBD2
v_call: TRBV11-2
clone_size: -
cdr3_nt: TGTGCCAGCAGCCCGGGACTAGCGGCATCCTACGAGCAGTACTTC
cdr3_aa: CASSPGLAASYEQYF

j_call: TRBJ2-5
d_call: TRBD2
v_call: TRBV14
clone_size: -
cdr3_nt: TGTGCCAGCAGCCAACCGGCCGGGCTAGCGGGAGGAGGGCAAGAGACCCAGTACTTC
cdr3_aa: CASSQPAGLAGGGQETQYF

j_call: TRBJ2-7
d_call: TRBD2
v_call: TRBV11-3
clone_size: -
cdr3_nt: TGTGCCAGCAGCCCTCGGACTAGCGGCTACGAGCAGTACTTC
cdr3_aa: CASSPRTSGYEQYF

j_call: TRBJ2-7
d_call: TRBD2
v_call: TRBV19
clone_size: -
cdr3_nt: TGTGCCAGTAGTATATCCCCCGGGGGGTGGGTCTACGAGCAGTACTTC
cdr3_aa: CASSISPGGWVYEQYF

j_call: TRBJ2-3
d_call: -
v_call: TRBV30
clone_size: once
cdr3_nt: TGTGCCTGGAGTACCTCCAGAATAAGCACAGATACGCAGTATTTT
cdr3_aa: CAWSTSRISTDTQYF

j_call: TRBJ2-1
d_call: TRBD2
v_call: TRBV5-4
clone_size: -
cdr3_nt: TGTGCCAGCAGCTGGGTGCGGGAGGGCCCGTACAATGAGCAGTTCTTC
cdr3_aa: CASSWVREGPYNEQFF

j_call: TRBJ1-1
d_call: -
v_call: TRBV7-9
clone_size: -
cdr3_nt: TGTGCCAGCAGCCTTAGAGGGACTGAAGCTTTCTTT
cdr3_aa: CASSLRGTEAFF

j_call: TRBJ2-7
d_call: TRBD2
v_call: TRBV2
clone_size: -
cdr3_nt: TGTGCCAGCAGTGTAGAGGTAGCGGGAGGAATGCTGTACTTC
cdr3_aa: CASSVEVAGGMLYF

j_call: TRBJ2-1
d_call: -
v_call: TRBV28
clone_size: -
cdr3_nt: TGTGCCAGCAGGCTTCTAATTATGTCGGGGGAGCAGTTCTTC
cdr3_aa: CASRLLIMSGEQFF

j_call: TRBJ2-1
d_call: TRBD2
v_call: TRBV9
clone_size: -
cdr3_nt: TGTGCCAGCAGCGTAGAGGGTAGCGGGAGGCCCCCCTACAATGAGCAGTTCTTC
cdr3_aa: CASSVEGSGRPPYNEQFF

j_call: TRBJ1-3
d_call: TRBD1
v_call: TRBV5-1
clone_size: -
cdr3_nt: TGCGCCAGCAGCTTGCAGGGGGCTCCTGGAAACACCATATATTTT
cdr3_aa: CASSLQGAPGNTIYF

j_call: TRBJ1-3
d_call: TRBD1
v_call: TRBV18
clone_size: -
cdr3_nt: TGTGCCAGCTCACCACAGACAGGGAAGGCTGGAAACACCATATATTTT
cdr3_aa: CASSPQTGKAGNTIYF

j_call: TRBJ2-7
d_call: TRBD2
v_call: TRBV7-9
clone_size: few
cdr3_nt: TGTGCCAGCAGCTTAGGCCTAGCGGGAGGGCCAGAGGTCTACTACGAGCAGTACTTC
cdr3_aa: CASSLGLAGGPEVYYEQYF

j_call: TRBJ1-2
d_call: -
v_call: TRBV2
clone_size: -
cdr3_nt: TGTGCCAGCAGACCCAGGGGAAACTATGGCTACACCTTC
cdr3_aa: CASRPRGNYGYTF

j_call: TRBJ2-1
d_call: -
v_call: TRBV27
clone_size: -
cdr3_nt: TGTGCCAGCAGTTTACCCCCACTAGTAACTGAGCAGTTCTTC
cdr3_aa: CASSLPPLVTEQFF

j_call: TRBJ2-3
d_call: -
v_call: TRBV2
clone_size: -
cdr3_nt: TGTGCCAGCAGAGCAGGGACCCACGACGGGGGGCAGTATTTT
cdr3_aa: CASRAGTHDGGQYF

j_call: TRBJ2-5
d_call: TRBD2
v_call: TRBV7-3
clone_size: -
cdr3_nt: TGTGCCAGCAGCTCCCAAGGCGGGAGGGCCGGGGGGACCCAGTACTTC
cdr3_aa: CASSSQGGRAGGTQYF

j_call: TRBJ2-1
d_call: TRBD2
v_call: TRBV7-6
clone_size: -
cdr3_nt: TGTGCCAGCAGCCCCAGACTAGCGCTCCACAATGAGCAGTTCTTC
cdr3_aa: CASSPRLALHNEQFF

j_call: TRBJ1-4
d_call: -
v_call: TRBV5-1
clone_size: -
cdr3_nt: TGCGCCAGCAGCACGGGTGGGACAAACCCCGAAAAACTGTTTTTT
cdr3_aa: CASSTGGTNPEKLFF

j_call: TRBJ2-1
d_call: TRBD2
v_call: TRBV9
clone_size: -
cdr3_nt: TGTGCCAGCAGCGTATCCGAACCGGGACTAGCGGGTTCAAATGAGCAGTTCTTC
cdr3_aa: CASSVSEPGLAGSNEQFF

j_call: TRBJ2-7
d_call: -
v_call: TRBV4-3
clone_size: -
cdr3_nt: TGCGCCAGCAGCCAAGAGGCAGGGGCGCGCTACGAGCAGTACTTC
cdr3_aa: CASSQEAGARYEQYF

j_call: TRBJ1-1
d_call: -
v_call: TRBV9
clone_size: -
cdr3_nt: TGTGCCAGCAGCGTATCCGTTGTCACTGAAGCTTTCTTT
cdr3_aa: CASSVSVVTEAFF

j_call: TRBJ1-2
d_call: TRBD1
v_call: TRBV18
clone_size: -
cdr3_nt: TGTGCCAGCTCACGACAAAGCCCGGACAGGGCTAATGGCTACACCTTC
cdr3_aa: CASSRQSPDRANGYTF

j_call: TRBJ2-3
d_call: TRBD1
v_call: TRBV5-1
clone_size: -
cdr3_nt: TGCGCCAGCAGCCTTGGACAGGGGGAGGATACGCAGTATTTT
cdr3_aa: CASSLGQGEDTQYF

j_call: TRBJ2-5
d_call: -
v_call: TRBV5-1
clone_size: -
cdr3_nt: TGCGCCAGCAGCTTGGCCTCTAGACAAGAGACCCAGTACTTC
cdr3_aa: CASSLASRQETQYF

j_call: TRBJ2-3
d_call: TRBD2
v_call: TRBV10-1
clone_size: once
cdr3_nt: TGCGCCAGCAGTGAGGAGCGGGAGGTCCCTCGCACAGATACGCAGTATTTT
cdr3_aa: CASSEEREVPRTDTQYF

j_call: TRBJ2-7
d_call: TRBD1
v_call: TRBV30
clone_size: -
cdr3_nt: TGTGCCTGGAGGGGTACAGGGGGCTACGAGCAGTACTTC
cdr3_aa: CAWRGTGGYEQYF

j_call: TRBJ2-3
d_call: -
v_call: TRBV7-2
clone_size: -
cdr3_nt: TGTGCCAGCAGCTTAGGGGGCCTGGGCACAGATACGCAGTATTTT
cdr3_aa: CASSLGGLGTDTQYF

j_call: TRBJ2-1
d_call: -
v_call: TRBV7-9
clone_size: -
cdr3_nt: TGTGCCAGCAGCTGGCTCCCCGGGTTGTCGAATGAGCAGTTCTTC
cdr3_aa: CASSWLPGLSNEQFF

j_call: TRBJ2-1
d_call: TRBD2
v_call: TRBV5-1
clone_size: -
cdr3_nt: TGCGCCAGCAGCTTGGGCGGGAGGGCTGAGCAGTTCTTC
cdr3_aa: CASSLGGRAEQFF

j_call: TRBJ2-3
d_call: TRBD2
v_call: TRBV11-3
clone_size: -
cdr3_nt: TGTGCCAGCAGCTTAGGTATAGCGGGAGGGCCAGATACGCAGTATTTT
cdr3_aa: CASSLGIAGGPDTQYF

j_call: TRBJ2-5
d_call: -
v_call: TRBV15
clone_size: -
cdr3_nt: TGTGCCACCAGCAGAGACCAGGGGGGACAAGAGACCCAGTACTTC
cdr3_aa: CATSRDQGGQETQYF

j_call: TRBJ2-3
d_call: -
v_call: TRBV4-2
clone_size: -
cdr3_nt: TGTGCCAGCAGCCAAGAGGGGGCGGGCACAGATACGCAGTATTTT
cdr3_aa: CASSQEGAGTDTQYF

j_call: TRBJ2-7
d_call: -
v_call: TRBV5-1
clone_size: -
cdr3_nt: TGCGCCAGCAGCCATTCCTACGAGCAGTACTTC
cdr3_aa: CASSHSYEQYF

j_call: TRBJ2-7
d_call: -
v_call: TRBV5-6
clone_size: -
cdr3_nt: TGTGCCAGCAGCTCCGGGCCAGGGGCCTACGAGCAGTACTTC
cdr3_aa: CASSSGPGAYEQYF

j_call: TRBJ1-5
d_call: -
v_call: TRBV6-6
clone_size: -
cdr3_nt: TGTGCCAGCAGCTCACAGTCCGGGGGGAGCAATCAGCCCCAGCATTTT
cdr3_aa: CASSSQSGGSNQPQHF

j_call: TRBJ1-4
d_call: -
v_call: TRBV18
clone_size: -
cdr3_nt: TGTGCCAGCTCACCTACTGCAGGGGTTAATGAAAAACTGTTTTTT
cdr3_aa: CASSPTAGVNEKLFF

j_call: TRBJ2-1
d_call: TRBD2
v_call: TRBV29-1
clone_size: -
cdr3_nt: TGCAGCGCCCTGCGGACTAGCGGACAACCCTCCTACAATGAGCAGTTCTTC
cdr3_aa: CSALRTSGQPSYNEQFF

j_call: TRBJ1-1
d_call: -
v_call: TRBV12-5
clone_size: -
cdr3_nt: TGTGCTAGTGGTTTGGACACGGGGGTTCAAGCTTTCTTT
cdr3_aa: CASGLDTGVQAFF

j_call: TRBJ2-3
d_call: -
v_call: TRBV7-9
clone_size: -
cdr3_nt: TGTGCCAGCAGCTTTGGCGGAGGTTCAGATACGCAGTATTTT
cdr3_aa: CASSFGGGSDTQYF

j_call: TRBJ2-1
d_call: -
v_call: TRBV14
clone_size: -
cdr3_nt: TGTGCCAGCAGCCAGGACTCCGGGCCAGCCGTTTCAGATGAGCAGTTCTTC
cdr3_aa: CASSQDSGPAVSDEQFF

j_call: TRBJ1-1
d_call: -
v_call: TRBV18
clone_size: -
cdr3_nt: TGTGCCAGCTCACCCCAAAGCGGGGGGAGCACTGAAGCTTTCTTT
cdr3_aa: CASSPQSGGSTEAFF

j_call: TRBJ2-1
d_call: -
v_call: TRBV6-5
clone_size: once
cdr3_nt: TGTGCCAGCAGTTACTCACAGGGCTACAATGAGCAGTTCTTC
cdr3_aa: CASSYSQGYNEQFF

j_call: TRBJ2-7
d_call: TRBD2
v_call: TRBV4-2
clone_size: once
cdr3_nt: TGTGCCAGCAGCCCCTCGGGGGGTGGGCCCTACGAGCAGTACTTC
cdr3_aa: CASSPSGGGPYEQYF

j_call: TRBJ2-3
d_call: TRBD1
v_call: TRBV6-1
clone_size: -
cdr3_nt: TGTGCCAGCAGTGGGAATCACAGGGGAACAGATACGCAGTATTTT
cdr3_aa: CASSGNHRGTDTQYF

j_call: TRBJ2-2
d_call: TRBD1
v_call: TRBV7-2
clone_size: once
cdr3_nt: TGTGCCAGCAGCAAGACAGGGGGCTTCGGGGAGCTGTTTTTT
cdr3_aa: CASSKTGGFGELFF